A single sample gave rise to the 9 T cell receptor beta chains below, sequenced in a study of T cell responses to AZD1222 COVID-19 vaccine. Measured with immunoSEQ multiplex PCR; TCRdb has only the in-frame clones, and not every one. Here the sample spans 75,000 to 95,000 clones, around 84% being singletons. Specimen: peripheral blood, collected on day 0 of AZD1222 vaccination. These receptors originate from an adult in good health.

This rearrangement joins TRBV30 to TRBJ2-7; D unclear. CDR3 length equals 16 residues. Trimming stripped 3 bases from V and 1 base from J, with 19 bases between. Germline V gene sequence: CDR1 GTSNPN, CDR2 SVGIG (reference sequence). CDR3 coding DNA: TGTGCCTGGAGCCGGTCTTTCGGCCGACGATCCTACGAGCAGTACTTC. As protein: CAWSRSFGRRSYEQYF.

This chain uses TRBV24-1 with TRBJ2-3, with D possibly being TRBD2 (7 bases). From germline, CDR1 is KGHDR and CDR2 SFDVKD. The CDR3 loop spans 16 amino acids. Trimming left V 2 bases short and J 3 bases short, with 14 bases between. The CDR3, as DNA: TGTGCCACCAGTGATTCCAGGGGAGGGGGGACAGATACGCAGTATTTT. It translates to CATSDSRGGGTDTQYF.

The V and J genes are TRBV28 and TRBJ1-1; D gene unclear. The CDR3 totals 12 residues. Germline CDR1 is MDHEN and CDR2 is SYDVKM. The ends were cut back, 3 bases at V and 6 bases at J, with 8 bases in the middle. CDR3 DNA: TGTGCCAGCAGTTTTGGGGAATCTGAAGCTTTCTTT. Encoded protein: CASSFGESEAFF.

V and J are TRBV5-4 and TRBJ1-4; D remains ambiguous. Germline lookup yields CDR1 SGHNT and CDR2 YYREEE (reference sequence). The V gene lost 4 bases and the J gene lost 0 bases, with 10 bases spanning the gap. This CDR3 is 15 amino acids long. DNA for the CDR3: TGTGCCAGCAGCAACACACCAACAACTAATGAAAAACTGTTTTTT. Its protein product is CASSNTPTTNEKLFF.

The V gene is TRBV27, the J gene TRBJ2-3, with D unresolved. Germline assignment: CDR1 MNHEY and CDR2 SMNVEV (reference sequence). V lost 4 bases and J lost 6, with 11 bases in between. This CDR3 contains 13 residues. CDR3 sequence reads: CASSWVFSDTQYF. CDR3 nucleotides: TGTGCCAGCAGTTGGGTCTTCTCCGATACGCAGTATTTT.

This sequence joins TRBV5-1 and TRBJ1-2, with D possibly being TRBD1 (5 bases). V gave up 0 bases and J gave up 7 bases, with 13 bases separating them. CDR3 size: 14 residues. Germline CDR1 is SGHRS and CDR2 is YFSETQ. The CDR3 loop reads CASSLGGLDGGYTF. DNA for the CDR3: TGCGCCAGCAGCTTGGGGGGCTTAGACGGTGGCTACACCTTC.

This chain uses TRBV5-1 with TRBJ1-2; tentative D call: TRBD1 (5 bases). The CDR3 totals 14 residues. Per germline, CDR1 SGHRS and CDR2 YFSETQ. V lost 1 base, J lost 2 bases, and 9 bases lay in between. CDR3 coding DNA: TGCGCCAGCAGCTTGTTGCAGGGAAACTATGGCTACACCTTC. Translation gives CASSLLQGNYGYTF.

V gene TRBV9 combines with J gene TRBJ1-3, with a tentative D call TRBD1 (5 bases). Germline V gene lookup returns CDR1 SGDLS and CDR2 YYNGEE. The CDR3 covers 14 residues. V was pared by 3 bases and J by 9 bases, with 16 bases between. CDR3 DNA: TGTGCCAGCAGCGGTAGAGGGACCCCCGGCACCATATATTTT. Its translation: CASSGRGTPGTIYF.

The chain carries TRBV23-1 and TRBJ1-1; D gene ambiguous. TRBV23-1 is an ORF, with its function uncertain. This CDR3 is 14 amino acids long. Trimming left V 1 base short and J 7 bases short, with 13 bases between. This CDR3 reads CASSQFPRQIEAFF. CDR3 coding DNA: TGCGCCAGCAGTCAATTCCCCAGGCAGATTGAAGCTTTCTTT.